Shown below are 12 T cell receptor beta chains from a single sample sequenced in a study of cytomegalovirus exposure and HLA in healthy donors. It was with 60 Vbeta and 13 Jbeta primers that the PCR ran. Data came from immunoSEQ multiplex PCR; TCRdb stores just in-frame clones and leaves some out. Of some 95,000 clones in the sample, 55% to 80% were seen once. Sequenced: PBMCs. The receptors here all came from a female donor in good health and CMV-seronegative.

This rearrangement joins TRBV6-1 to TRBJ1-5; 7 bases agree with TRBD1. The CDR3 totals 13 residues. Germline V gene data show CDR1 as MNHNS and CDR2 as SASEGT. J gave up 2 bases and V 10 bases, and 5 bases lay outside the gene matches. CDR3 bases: TGTGCCACCTTAGGACAGGGCAATCAGCCCCAGCATTTT. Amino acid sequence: CATLGQGNQPQHF.

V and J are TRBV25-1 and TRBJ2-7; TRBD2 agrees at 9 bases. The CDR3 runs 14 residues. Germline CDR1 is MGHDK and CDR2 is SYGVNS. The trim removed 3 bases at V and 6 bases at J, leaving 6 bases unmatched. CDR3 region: CASSDRLAVSEQYF. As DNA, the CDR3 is TGTGCCAGCAGTGATCGACTAGCGGTTAGCGAGCAGTACTTC.

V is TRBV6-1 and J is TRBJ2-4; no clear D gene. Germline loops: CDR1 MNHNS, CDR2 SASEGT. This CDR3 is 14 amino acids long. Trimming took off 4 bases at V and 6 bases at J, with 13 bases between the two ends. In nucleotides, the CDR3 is TGTGCCAGCAGTGTAGGAGAGCCGGGAAACATTCAGTACTTC. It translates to CASSVGEPGNIQYF.

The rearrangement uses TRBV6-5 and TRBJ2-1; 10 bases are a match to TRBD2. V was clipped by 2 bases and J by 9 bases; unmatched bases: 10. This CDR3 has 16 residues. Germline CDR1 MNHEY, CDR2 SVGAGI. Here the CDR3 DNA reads TGTGCCAGCAGTTACCGAAGGCTAGCGGGGGAGGGTGAGCAGTTCTTC. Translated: CASSYRRLAGEGEQFF.

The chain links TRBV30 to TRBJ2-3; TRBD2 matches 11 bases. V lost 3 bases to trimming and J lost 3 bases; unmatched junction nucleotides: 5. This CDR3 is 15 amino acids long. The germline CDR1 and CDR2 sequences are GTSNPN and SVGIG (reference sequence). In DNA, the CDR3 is TGTGCCTGGAGGGCGGGACTAGCGGCTACAGATACGCAGTATTTT. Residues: CAWRAGLAATDTQYF.

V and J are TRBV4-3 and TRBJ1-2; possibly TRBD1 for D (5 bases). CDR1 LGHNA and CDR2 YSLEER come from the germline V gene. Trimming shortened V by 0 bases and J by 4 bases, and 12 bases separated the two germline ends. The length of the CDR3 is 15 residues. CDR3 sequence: CASSQDQGDFYGYTF. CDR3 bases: TGCGCCAGCAGCCAAGACCAGGGTGACTTCTATGGCTACACCTTC.

The CDR3 loop is CASPPDRNYGYTF. DNA for the CDR3: TGTGCAAGTCCACCAGACAGGAACTATGGCTACACCTTC. The gene calls are TRBV12-2 and TRBJ1-2; the table's D call, TRBD1, has no DNA check behind it. TRBV12-2 is a pseudogene locus. The CDR3 runs to 13 residues.

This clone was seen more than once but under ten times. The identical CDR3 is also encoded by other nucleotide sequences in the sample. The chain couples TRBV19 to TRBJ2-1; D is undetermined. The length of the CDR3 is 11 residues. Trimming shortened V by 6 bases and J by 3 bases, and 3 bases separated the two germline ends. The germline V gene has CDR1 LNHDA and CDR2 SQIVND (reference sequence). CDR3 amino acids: CASSLYNEQFF. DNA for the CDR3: TGTGCCAGTAGCCTCTACAATGAGCAGTTCTTC.

The CDR3, as DNA: TGTGCCAGTAGTCGCTACCTGTCCGAGACAGATACGCAGTATTTT. This translates into CASSRYLSETDTQYF. The chain links TRBV19 to TRBJ2-3; no reliable D call. The CDR3 is 15 amino acids. The ends were cut back, 5 bases at V and 3 bases at J, with 15 bases in the middle. The germline V gene encodes CDR1 LNHDA and CDR2 SQIVND (reference sequence).

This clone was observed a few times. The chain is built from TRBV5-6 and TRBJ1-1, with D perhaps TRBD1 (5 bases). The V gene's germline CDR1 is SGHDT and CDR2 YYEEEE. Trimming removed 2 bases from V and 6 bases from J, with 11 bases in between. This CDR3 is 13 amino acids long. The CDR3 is CASSFTGGAEAFF. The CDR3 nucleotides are TGTGCCAGCAGCTTCACCGGGGGGGCTGAAGCTTTCTTT.

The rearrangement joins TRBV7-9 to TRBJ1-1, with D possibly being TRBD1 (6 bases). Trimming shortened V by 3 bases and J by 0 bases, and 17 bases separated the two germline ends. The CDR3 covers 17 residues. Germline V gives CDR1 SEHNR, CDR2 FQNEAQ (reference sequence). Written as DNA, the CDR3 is TGTGCCAGCAGCTTTAGACAGGTCGCGTCTATGAACACTGAAGCTTTCTTT. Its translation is CASSFRQVASMNTEAFF.

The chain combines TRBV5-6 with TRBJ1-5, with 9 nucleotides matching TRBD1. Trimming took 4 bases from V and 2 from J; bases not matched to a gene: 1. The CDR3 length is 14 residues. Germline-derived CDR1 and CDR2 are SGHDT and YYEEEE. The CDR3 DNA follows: TGTGCCAGCAGCCGGACAGGGGGCAATCAGCCCCAGCATTTT. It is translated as CASSRTGGNQPQHF.